The next 21 T cell receptor beta chains were all read from a single sample in a study of T cells in Graves' hyperthyroidism and ophthalmopathy. TCR beta CDR3 region amplification was performed from RNA transcripts. A first-round RT-PCR of the TCR CDR3 used the HTBI primer set. A single record per CDR3 protein comes from TCRdb applying MiXCR to the multiplex PCR reads. The sample shows around 350,000 distinct CDR3 sequences, around 25% of them seen only once. The source material was blood. All receptors come from a man in his forties or fifties with Graves' hyperthyroidism.

This clonotype has more than one count but fewer than ten. The chain carries TRBV20-1 and TRBJ2-6; the D gene is possibly TRBD2 (5 bases). V gave up 6 bases and J gave up 4 bases, with 7 bases separating them. CDR1 and CDR2 from the germline V gene are DFQATT and SNEGSKA (reference sequence). The CDR3 loop spans 12 amino acids. The CDR3 DNA follows: TGCAGTGCAACTAGGGGGGCCAACGTCCTGACTTTC. Translation gives CSATRGANVLTF.

This clonotype was counted many times. The chain links TRBV28 to TRBJ1-2; 8 bases map to TRBD1. V gave up 6 bases and J gave up 6 bases; unmatched junction bases: 6. This CDR3 contains 13 residues. The germline V gene encodes CDR1 MDHEN and CDR2 SYDVKM. The CDR3 nucleotides read TGTGCCAGCAGAACAGGGGGAATACATGGCTACACCTTC. Protein product: CASRTGGIHGYTF.

This clonotype was observed at least ten times. The V call is TRBV27, the J call TRBJ1-1; 8 positions match TRBD1. The CDR3 runs 14 residues. Germline CDR1 MNHEY, CDR2 SMNVEV (reference sequence). J was trimmed by 1 base and V by 2 bases; bases with no gene match: 0. CDR3 in DNA: TGTGCCAGCAGTTTACAGGGGGCGAACACTGAAGCTTTCTTT. This gives the protein CASSLQGANTEAFF.

This clonotype was counted between two and nine times. The rearrangement links TRBV2 to TRBJ2-7; D perhaps matches TRBD2 (5 bases). CDR1 is SNHLY, CDR2 FYNNEI, per germline. The CDR3 is 13 amino acids. Trimming removed 6 bases at V and 1 base at J, with 10 bases between. The CDR3: CASSVRGSYEQYF. The CDR3 region has the DNA TGTGCCAGCAGCGTCCGGGGATCCTACGAGCAGTACTTC.

The J gene is TRBJ2-5, the V gene TRBV11-3, with 10 bases that match TRBD2. Trimming at V came to 5 bases and at J to 5 bases, leaving 8 bases not matched to a gene. Germline V gene data show CDR1 as SGHNT and CDR2 as YENEEA. The CDR3 runs 15 residues. The CDR3 DNA reads as TGTGCCAGCAGCAGCAGCGGGAGGGCCCTTGAGACCCAGTACTTC. Protein product: CASSSSGRALETQYF.

The chain employs TRBV7-3 and TRBJ2-7; 12 nucleotides align to TRBD2. Germline CDR1 SGHTA, CDR2 FQGTGA. With V trimmed by 3 bases and J by 6 bases, 3 bases remained unmatched. The CDR3 consists of 14 residues. CDR3 protein: CASSLTSGSCEQYF. The CDR3 DNA is TGTGCCAGCAGCTTGACTAGCGGGAGCTGCGAGCAGTACTTC.

The chain is built from TRBV6-5 and TRBJ2-7; D gene uncertain. From germline, CDR1 is MNHEY and CDR2 SVGAGI. The ends were cut back, 0 bases at V and 3 bases at J, with 9 bases in the middle. The CDR3 extends over 14 amino acids. The CDR3 sequence is CASSYSRTVYEQYF. The CDR3 region has the DNA TGTGCCAGCAGTTACTCAAGGACGGTCTACGAGCAGTACTTC.

This clonotype has only a few counts. The rearrangement uses TRBV12-5 and TRBJ2-2; D may be TRBD1 (6 bases). Germline V gene lookup returns CDR1 LGHNT and CDR2 FRNRAP. The CDR3 length is 15 residues. V lost 0 bases and J 2 bases, leaving 7 bases between the germline ends. The CDR3 sequence: CASGLVQGNTGELFF. The CDR3 DNA sequence: TGTGCTAGTGGTTTGGTACAGGGTAACACCGGGGAGCTGTTTTTT.

The chain combines TRBV20-1 with TRBJ2-7; a possible D gene is TRBD1 (6 bases). CDR1 DFQATT and CDR2 SNEGSKA come from the germline V gene (reference sequence). This CDR3 has 14 residues. Deletions cut 3 bases from V and 2 bases from J, with 14 bases between. The CDR3 loop reads CSASSRGTAYEQYF. In DNA, the CDR3 is TGCAGTGCTAGCAGCAGGGGAACTGCCTACGAGCAGTACTTC.

The table lists this clonotype with a few counts. The rearrangement links TRBV14 to TRBJ2-7; the D call may be TRBD1 or TRBD2 (6 bases each). The V and J ends lost 0 bases and 6 bases respectively, with 15 bases between them. Germline V lookup: CDR1 SGHDN, CDR2 FVKESK. The CDR3 spans 15 residues. CDR3 loop: CASSQDGGPTGEQYF. CDR3 nucleotides: TGTGCCAGCAGCCAAGATGGGGGGCCTACTGGCGAGCAGTACTTC.

The chain carries TRBV7-3 and TRBJ2-7, with no clear D. The CDR3 sequence is 15 residues long. Trimming cost V 7 bases and J 3 bases, with 19 bases left between them. Germline V gene sequence: CDR1 SGHTA, CDR2 FQGTGA. The CDR3 region has the DNA TGTGCCAGCAACATTAGAAGAGAAAGTCTCTACGAGCAGTACTTC. Its protein product is CASNIRRESLYEQYF.

The J gene is TRBJ1-5, the V gene TRBV27; D gene ambiguous. Germline CDR1 is MNHEY and CDR2 is SMNVEV (reference sequence). Trimming pared 6 bases from V and 6 bases from J, leaving 15 bases between. The CDR3 totals 14 residues. This CDR3 reads CASSAGVGFQPQHF. The CDR3 DNA reads as TGTGCCAGCAGCGCCGGGGTAGGGTTTCAGCCCCAGCATTTT.

The rearrangement links TRBV5-1 to TRBJ1-2, with 7 nucleotides matching TRBD1. V trimming: 3 bases; J trimming: 3 bases; junction bases outside the gene matches: 11. The CDR3 spans 16 residues. Germline V gives CDR1 SGHRS, CDR2 YFSETQ. This CDR3 is CASSSGTEPTYYGYTF. CDR3 in DNA: TGCGCCAGCAGCTCCGGGACAGAACCTACCTACTATGGCTACACCTTC. The whole variable domain, filled in from reference TRBV5-1 and TRBJ1-2, reads KAGVTQTPRYLIKTRGQQVTLSCSPISGHRSVSWYQQTPGQGLQFLFEYFSETQRNKGNFPGRFSGRQFSNSRSEMNVSTLELGDSALYLCASSSGTEPTYYGYTFGSGTRLTVV.

This clonotype has only a few counts. The V gene is TRBV6-1, the J gene TRBJ1-2, with D possibly TRBD1 on 5 matching bases. The length of the CDR3 is 16 residues. V was shortened by 4 bases and J by 0 bases, with 15 bases between the two germline ends. Germline values: CDR1 MNHNS, CDR2 SASEGT. DNA of the CDR3: TGTGCCAGCAGTGTTATCCAGACAGCAACTAACTATGGCTACACCTTC. Encoded protein: CASSVIQTATNYGYTF.

This clonotype occurred a few times. The chain has TRBV24-1 and TRBJ2-1, with 11 bases matching TRBD2. The V gene's germline CDR1 is KGHDR and CDR2 SFDVKD. Losses at the gene ends were 2 bases for V and 7 bases for J; bases not matched to a gene: 12. The CDR3 has 18 residues. CDR3 DNA: TGTGCCACCAGTGATTCCAGAAGTAGCGGGAGGGCCTGGAATGAGCAGTTCTTC. Protein: CATSDSRSSGRAWNEQFF.

The rearrangement joins TRBV29-1 to TRBJ2-3; D call uncertain. Trimming cost V 4 bases and J 0 bases, with 23 bases left between them. CDR1 is SQVTM and CDR2 is ANQGSEA in the germline V gene. The CDR3 length is 18 residues. This CDR3 reads CSVAAGDIQMGSTDTQYF. The CDR3 coding sequence is TGCAGCGTTGCAGCTGGTGACATCCAAATGGGGAGCACAGATACGCAGTATTTT.

This clonotype occurred a few times. The chain carries TRBV3-1 and TRBJ2-7; perhaps D is TRBD1 or TRBD2 (6 bases each). The ends were cut back, 6 bases at V and 6 bases at J, with 18 bases in the middle. CDR1 and CDR2 (germline): LGHDT, YNNKEL (reference sequence). The CDR3 sequence is 14 residues long. CDR3 nucleotide sequence: TGTGCCAGCAGTGACGTGTCCGGGGGCGCCGAGCAGTACTTC. This codes for CASSDVSGGAEQYF.

Ten or more counts support this clonotype. The chain links TRBV11-1 to TRBJ2-7, with D perhaps TRBD2 (6 bases). V shed 0 bases and J shed 4 bases, with 7 bases lying between them. This CDR3 contains 13 residues. In germline, CDR1 is SGHAT, CDR2 FQDESV (reference sequence). In nucleotides, the CDR3 is TGTGCCAGCAGCTTAGCACTAGCTTACGAGCAGTACTTC. Its translation: CASSLALAYEQYF.

This clonotype was detected a few times. V usage is TRBV11-3 and J usage is TRBJ2-5; 10 bases map to TRBD1. With V trimmed by 2 bases and J by 7 bases, 13 bases remained unmatched. CDR3 length: 17 residues. CDR1 is SGHNT, CDR2 YENEEA, per germline. CDR3 sequence reads: CASSLRGMTGGAGTQYF. In DNA form, the CDR3 reads TGTGCCAGCAGCTTAAGGGGGATGACAGGGGGCGCCGGGACCCAGTACTTC.

The chain combines TRBV29-1 with TRBJ2-5; 15 bases align to TRBD2. Trimming removed 4 bases from V and 5 bases from J; junction bases left unmatched: 11. The CDR3 consists of 17 residues. Looked up from germline, CDR1 is SQVTM and CDR2 is ANQGSEA. The CDR3 DNA reads as TGCAGCGTTGCCAGGACTAGCGGGAGGGCCGGGGGGGAGACCCAGTACTTC. As protein: CSVARTSGRAGGETQYF.

This clonotype showed up many times. The V and J genes are TRBV29-1 and TRBJ1-1; 7 bases align to TRBD1. V dropped 7 bases and J dropped 8; count of bases not matched to a gene: 10. Germline V gene sequence: CDR1 SQVTM, CDR2 ANQGSEA. This CDR3 spans 12 amino acids. The CDR3 here is CSANRGPNEAFF. As DNA, the CDR3 is TGCAGCGCAAACAGGGGCCCAAACGAAGCTTTCTTT.